This T cell receptor beta chain was obtained from a study of Ad26.COV2.S vaccination and SARS-CoV-2 variants. Measured with immunoSEQ multiplex PCR; TCRdb has only the in-frame clones, and not every one. The data show some 460,000 clones, 80% to 90% seen once. Regarding treatment: 19 received Ad26.COV2.S at low or high dose, single or two shots; a few received placebo; per-sample allocation not given. After the first vaccine or placebo injection, samples were drawn on day 63. V shed 5 bases and J 3 bases; nucleotides not matched to a gene: 6. The germline CDR1 and CDR2 sequences are SQVTM and ANQGSEA. This CDR3 spans 15 amino acids.

The V gene is TRBV29-1, the J gene TRBJ2-1; TRBD2 agrees at 11 bases. This sample comprised peripheral blood, obtained in a trial of Ad26.COV2.S vaccine versus placebo. The receptor comes from a person between 18 and 65 years old who received the Ad26.COV2.S COVID-19 vaccine or a placebo. The CDR3 bases are TGCAGCGTTCATGGCACTAGCGGGGGCTACAATGAGCAGTTCTTC. This codes for CSVHGTSGGYNEQFF.